A selection of T cell receptor beta chains follows, all from one sample in a study of cytomegalovirus exposure and HLA in healthy donors. Produced via immunoSEQ multiplex PCR; TCRdb's table is partial and in-frame only. Counted here are about 170,000 clones, 82% occurring once; the ten biggest clones make up about 1.5%. The material sequenced was PBMCs. The receptors shown here come from a male donor in good health and CMV-seronegative. Both conserved end residues are part of each CDR3. D genes are given only for firm matches. Clone size is shown for a subset of rows, as once, few, many or a class of expanded clone.

CDR3	DNA	D	length	V	J	size
CAWNPLGNTIYF	TGTGCCTGGAATCCACTAGGAAACACCATATATTTT	-	12	TRBV30	TRBJ1-3	-
CASSFRGGVLYEKLFF	TGTGCCAGCAGTTTTAGAGGGGGCGTGTTATATGAAAAACTGTTTTTT	TRBD1	16	TRBV27	TRBJ1-4	few
CASSISQPSGSKGQYF	TGTGCCAGTAGTATCTCACAGCCTAGCGGGAGTAAAGGGCAGTACTTC	TRBD2	16	TRBV19	TRBJ2-7	-
CASSFGTGRAFF	TGTGCCAGCAGTTTTGGGACAGGCAGAGCTTTCTTT	TRBD1	12	TRBV6-1	TRBJ1-1	-
CASSSRRGGEGYGYTF	TGTGCCAGCAGCTCGCGGAGGGGGGGAGAGGGCTATGGCTACACCTTC	-	16	TRBV7-2	TRBJ1-2	-
CASSVARLEGRGAETQYF	TGTGCCAGCAGCGTAGCTCGACTAGAAGGACGGGGGGCAGAGACCCAGTACTTC	-	18	TRBV9	TRBJ2-5	-
CASSIAGTGSYEQYF	TGTGCCAGCAGCATTGCCGGGACAGGGTCCTACGAGCAGTACTTC	TRBD1	15	TRBV7-8	TRBJ2-7	-
CASSLQAGQHGIQYF	TGCGCCAGCAGCTTGCAAGCGGGGCAACATGGCATTCAGTACTTC	TRBD2	15	TRBV5-1	TRBJ2-4	-
CASSVGGAPHEQYF	TGTGCCAGCAGCGTAGGCGGGGCCCCACACGAGCAGTACTTC	-	14	TRBV9	TRBJ2-7	-
CASSPTPMLGEQYF	TGTGCCAGCAGCCCTACGCCGATGCTCGGGGAGCAGTACTTC	-	14	TRBV7-8	TRBJ2-7	-
CASSLVLASGGSTDTQYF	TGTGCCAGCAGCTTAGTTCTGGCTAGCGGGGGGTCCACAGATACGCAGTATTTT	TRBD2	18	TRBV7-9	TRBJ2-3	-
CSGDPRDSGANVLTF	TGCAGCGGAGACCCTAGAGACTCTGGGGCCAACGTCCTGACTTTC	-	15	TRBV29-1	TRBJ2-6	-
CASSWRDSIYNEQFF	TGTGCCAGCAGCTGGCGGGACTCCATCTACAATGAGCAGTTCTTC	-	15	TRBV7-9	TRBJ2-1	-
CASSLGPGEKLFF	TGTGCCAGCAGCTTGGGCCCAGGGGAAAAACTGTTTTTT	-	13	TRBV7-2	TRBJ1-4	once
CASSLVERRGYTF	TGTGCCAGCAGCTTGGTGGAGCGGCGTGGCTACACCTTC	-	13	TRBV5-4	TRBJ1-2	-
CASSSEVSTYGYTF	TGCGCCAGCAGCTCGGAGGTTTCAACTTATGGCTACACCTTC	-	14	TRBV5-1	TRBJ1-2	-
CASSEGTGRFPQYF	TGTGCCAGCAGTGAAGGGACAGGGAGGTTCCCGCAGTATTTT	TRBD1	14	TRBV6-1	TRBJ2-3	-
CASSLIIWAGGREQYF	TGTGCCAGCAGCTTAATTATATGGGCGGGAGGGCGGGAGCAGTACTTC	TRBD2	16	TRBV7-2	TRBJ2-7	-
CASSYWRGQGTHQPQHF	TGTGCCAGCAGTTACTGGCGTGGACAGGGGACTCATCAGCCCCAGCATTTT	TRBD1	17	TRBV27	TRBJ1-5	-
CASSDLSGAGVYEQYF	TGTGCCAGCAGTGATCTTAGTGGGGCAGGGGTATACGAGCAGTACTTC	-	16	TRBV25-1	TRBJ2-7	-
CASSIRAENSPLHF	TGTGCCAGTAGTATCAGGGCTGAGAATTCACCCCTCCACTTT	-	14	TRBV19	TRBJ1-6	-
CASSYREFSGSSEAFF	TGTGCCAGCAGTTACAGGGAGTTCAGTGGGAGCTCAGAAGCTTTCTTT	-	16	TRBV6-5	TRBJ1-1	-
CASRMDRETYNEQFF	TGTGCCAGCAGGATGGACAGGGAAACCTACAATGAGCAGTTCTTC	TRBD1	15	TRBV6-1	TRBJ2-1	-
CASSVGQGLSEQYF	TGTGCCAGCAGCGTAGGACAGGGGCTAAGCGAGCAGTACTTC	TRBD1	14	TRBV9	TRBJ2-7	few
CASSLWTGTSSYEQYF	TGTGCCAGCAGTTTATGGACGGGAACAAGCTCCTACGAGCAGTACTTC	-	16	TRBV27	TRBJ2-7	-
CASSVLGSSYNEQFF	TGTGCCAGCAGCGTTCTTGGGAGCTCCTACAATGAGCAGTTCTTC	-	15	TRBV9	TRBJ2-1	-
CSVAQGNAFF	TGCAGCGTTGCGCAGGGGAATGCTTTCTTT	-	10	TRBV29-1	TRBJ1-1	-
CASQVGTGGNQPQHF	TGTGCCAGCCAAGTCGGGACTGGGGGCAATCAGCCCCAGCATTTT	-	15	TRBV6-5	TRBJ1-5	-
CASSRQANTNYGYTF	TGTGCCAGCAGTAGACAGGCGAACACTAACTATGGCTACACCTTC	-	15	TRBV2	TRBJ1-2	-
CASSVGGNSLSYEQYF	TGTGCCAGCAGCGTAGGCGGTAACTCGCTCTCCTACGAGCAGTACTTC	-	16	TRBV9	TRBJ2-7	once
CASSPSKHAYEQYF	TGCGCCAGCAGCCCCTCAAAGCATGCCTACGAGCAGTACTTC	-	14	TRBV4-1	TRBJ2-7	-
CASSQRTGSGGYEQYF	TGTGCCAGCAGCCAAAGGACAGGGTCAGGGGGTTACGAGCAGTACTTC	TRBD1	16	TRBV7-9	TRBJ2-7	-
CASSSEDRINEQFF	TGTGCCAGCAGCTCAGAAGACAGGATAAATGAGCAGTTCTTC	-	14	TRBV5-4	TRBJ2-1	-
CASSLVWLAGTYEQYF	TGTGCCAGCAGCTTAGTATGGCTAGCGGGGACCTACGAGCAGTACTTC	TRBD2	16	TRBV7-6	TRBJ2-7	-
CASSPGLHNEQFF	TGCGCCAGCAGCCCGGGACTCCACAATGAGCAGTTCTTC	-	13	TRBV4-3	TRBJ2-1	-
CASSLTAGVHEQYF	TGTGCCAGCAGTTTAACGGCAGGGGTTCACGAGCAGTACTTC	-	14	TRBV6-5	TRBJ2-7	-
CASSLARANYGYTF	TGCGCCAGCAGCTTGGCCCGCGCTAACTATGGCTACACCTTC	-	14	TRBV5-1	TRBJ1-2	-
CASSASPNEKLFF	TGCGCCAGCAGTGCGAGCCCTAATGAAAAACTGTTTTTT	-	13	TRBV10-1	TRBJ1-4	-
CASSVEGEADTQYF	TGTGCCAGCAGCGTAGAGGGGGAAGCAGATACGCAGTATTTT	-	14	TRBV9	TRBJ2-3	few
CASSIDGPAGTEAFF	TGTGCCAGTAGTATAGATGGGCCCGCGGGCACTGAAGCTTTCTTT	-	15	TRBV19	TRBJ1-1	-
CASSLGGDRNNQPQHF	TGTGCCAGCAGCTTAGGGGGTGACAGAAATAATCAGCCCCAGCATTTT	-	16	TRBV7-9	TRBJ1-5	once